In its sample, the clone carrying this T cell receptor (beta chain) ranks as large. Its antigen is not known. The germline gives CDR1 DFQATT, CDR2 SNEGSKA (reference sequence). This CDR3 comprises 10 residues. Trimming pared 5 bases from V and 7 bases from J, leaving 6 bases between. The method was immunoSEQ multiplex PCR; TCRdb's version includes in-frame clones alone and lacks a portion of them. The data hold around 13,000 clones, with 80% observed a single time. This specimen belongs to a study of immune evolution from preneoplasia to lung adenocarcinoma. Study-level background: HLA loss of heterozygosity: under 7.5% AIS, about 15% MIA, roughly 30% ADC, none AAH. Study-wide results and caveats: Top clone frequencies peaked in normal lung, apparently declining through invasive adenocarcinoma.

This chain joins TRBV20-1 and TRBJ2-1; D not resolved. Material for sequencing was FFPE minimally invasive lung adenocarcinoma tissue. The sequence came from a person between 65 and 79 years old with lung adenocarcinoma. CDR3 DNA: TGCAGTGCTCTTGGGAATGAGCAGTTCTTC. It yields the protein CSALGNEQFF.